These 21 T cell receptor beta chains came from one sample sequenced in a study of blood T cell repertoires in COVID-19. Some clones are missing from TCRdb's copy, which holds only in-frame ones; the method was immunoSEQ multiplex PCR. The sample lists 60,000 or so clones, 70% to 90% occurring once. Input material: peripheral blood. Receptors were obtained from a woman aged 55-70 years with active COVID-19.

V usage is TRBV3-1 (or the pseudogene TRBV3-2) and J usage is TRBJ1-1, with unresolved D. From germline, CDR1 is LGHDT and CDR2 YNNKEL (reference sequence). Trimming shortened V by 4 bases and J by 0 bases, and 9 bases separated the two germline ends. The CDR3 contains 14 residues. The CDR3 protein is CASSPIRMNTEAFF. Written as DNA, the CDR3 is TGTGCCAGCAGCCCAATTAGAATGAACACTGAAGCTTTCTTT.

This clone is a singleton in its sample. This chain connects TRBV27 to TRBJ2-3, with a possible D match to TRBD1 (6 bases). Germline CDR1 is MNHEY and CDR2 is SMNVEV (reference sequence). CDR3 length: 16 residues. The V end was cut by 3 bases, the J end by 0 bases, with 13 bases between. CDR3 region: CASSFIVGGSTDTQYF. In nucleotides, the CDR3 is TGTGCCAGCAGTTTTATAGTAGGGGGTAGCACAGATACGCAGTATTTT.

The V call is TRBV28, the J call TRBJ1-1, with D hard to call. Germline loops: CDR1 MDHEN, CDR2 SYDVKM. This CDR3 is 14 amino acids long. The V end lost 2 bases, the J end lost 0 bases, and 7 bases lay between the germline ends. The DNA for the CDR3 is TGTGCCAGCAGTTTAACCCAGATGAACACTGAAGCTTTCTTT. Its protein product is CASSLTQMNTEAFF.

Only a few counts were recorded for this clone. The rearrangement joins TRBV3-1 (or the pseudogene TRBV3-2) to TRBJ1-5, with D possibly being TRBD1 (6 bases). This CDR3 is built from 15 residues. V lost 6 bases to trimming and J lost 3 bases, with 15 bases between them. CDR1 LGHDT and CDR2 YNNKEL come from the germline V gene (reference sequence). CDR3 region: CASSPSDSLNQPQHF. In DNA form, the CDR3 reads TGTGCCAGCAGTCCGTCGGACAGCCTCAATCAGCCCCAGCATTTT.

V gene TRBV6-2 or TRBV6-3 combines with J gene TRBJ2-7; D gene uncertain. V dropped 5 bases and J dropped 3 bases, with 11 bases sitting between them. The CDR3 extends over 13 amino acids. Germline V CDR1 and CDR2: MNHEY, SVGEGT. This CDR3 reads CASSETSYYEQYF. In DNA form, the CDR3 reads TGTGCCAGCAGTGAGACATCCTACTACGAGCAGTACTTC.

This sequence joins TRBV18 and TRBJ1-4, with D possibly TRBD1 on 6 matching bases. This CDR3 region has 13 residues. Trimming took off 6 bases at V and 6 bases at J, with 11 bases between the two ends. Germline assignment: CDR1 KGHSH and CDR2 LQKENI. The CDR3 loop reads CASSSQGHEKLFF. DNA for the CDR3: TGTGCCAGCTCGTCGCAGGGGCATGAAAAACTGTTTTTT.

The rearrangement uses TRBV7-9 and TRBJ1-2, with TRBD1 as a possible D gene (5 bases). The length of the CDR3 is 13 residues. Trimming cost V 5 bases and J 2 bases, with 9 bases left between them. Per the germline V gene, CDR1 is SEHNR and CDR2 is FQNEAQ (reference sequence). The CDR3 DNA follows: TGTGCCAGCAGCCAGGGCACCAACTATGGCTACACCTTC. It is translated as CASSQGTNYGYTF.

This chain connects TRBV18 to TRBJ2-4, with 9 bases lining up with TRBD1. CDR3 size: 15 residues. The germline gives CDR1 KGHSH, CDR2 LQKENI. With 4 bases clipped from V and 7 bases from J, the junction kept 8 bases outside the gene matches. The CDR3 loop is CASSLKAGTGNIQYF. The CDR3 coding sequence is TGTGCCAGCTCACTAAAAGCCGGGACAGGGAACATTCAGTACTTC.

This clone showed up just once. The V and J genes are TRBV7-9 and TRBJ2-3; D gene ambiguous. The CDR3 extends over 13 amino acids. CDR1 SEHNR and CDR2 FQNEAQ come from the germline V gene (reference sequence). V was trimmed by 3 bases and J by 0 bases, leaving 4 bases between them. The CDR3 spells CASSFISTDTQYF. The CDR3 DNA reads TGTGCCAGCAGCTTTATTAGCACAGATACGCAGTATTTT.

V and J are TRBV20-1 and TRBJ2-1; tentative D call: TRBD1 (5 bases). Trimming took off 3 bases at V and 4 bases at J, with 10 bases between the two ends. The CDR3 is 13 amino acids. Germline-derived CDR1 and CDR2 are DFQATT and SNEGSKA (reference sequence). CDR3: CSASRDRYNEQFF. CDR3 bases: TGCAGTGCTAGTCGTGACAGATACAATGAGCAGTTCTTC.

This clone appeared once. The CDR3 region has the DNA TGTGCCACCAGCAGAGATCTTGGGAGGTCATCCTACGAGCAGTACTTC. It yields the protein CATSRDLGRSSYEQYF. V is TRBV15 and J is TRBJ2-7; maybe TRBD2 (6 bases). The CDR3 has 16 amino acids. CDR1 is LNHNV, CDR2 YYDKDF, per germline (reference sequence). Trimming pared 0 bases from V and 1 base from J, leaving 13 bases between. The full variable domain, with the rest looked up from reference TRBV15 and TRBJ2-7, is DAMVIQNPRYQVTQFGKPVTLSCSQTLNHNVMYWYQQKSSQAPKLLFHYYDKDFNNEADTPDNFQSRRPNTSFCFLDIRSPGLGDTAMYLCATSRDLGRSSYEQYFGPGTRLTVT.

This rearrangement joins TRBV7-2 to TRBJ2-1; 7 nucleotides match TRBD2. The germline V gene encodes CDR1 SGHTA and CDR2 FQGNSA. The CDR3 sequence is 15 residues long. After removal of 0 bases from V and 2 bases from J, the junction contained 1 base not matched to a gene. In DNA, the CDR3 is TGTGCCAGCAGCTTAGCGGGGGGGGCCTACAATGAGCAGTTCTTC. It yields the protein CASSLAGGAYNEQFF.

This clone was detected once. The chain uses TRBV6-5 and TRBJ1-1; 8 bases agree with TRBD1. The CDR3 runs to 14 residues. Looked up from germline, CDR1 is MNHEY and CDR2 is SVGAGI. The V and J ends lost 7 bases and 0 bases, in that order; junction bases with no gene match: 4. CDR3 sequence (DNA): TGTGCCAGCATCCGACAGGGGATGAACACTGAAGCTTTCTTT. Translating it yields CASIRQGMNTEAFF.

In this sample, this clone turned up once. The rearrangement uses TRBV6-1 and TRBJ2-7; D is possibly TRBD2 (6 bases). The germline V gene encodes CDR1 MNHNS and CDR2 SASEGT. V lost 3 bases to trimming and J lost 2 bases, with 8 bases between them. The CDR3 sequence is 13 residues long. The CDR3 sequence: CASSEPGAYEQYF. The CDR3 DNA reads as TGTGCCAGCAGTGAGCCGGGGGCCTACGAGCAGTACTTC.

The rearrangement links TRBV19 to TRBJ2-3; 9 positions match TRBD2. This CDR3 is 15 amino acids long. The junction had 5 bases not matched to a gene; V was cut back by 5 bases and J by 2 bases. Germline V CDR1 and CDR2: LNHDA, SQIVND (reference sequence). The CDR3 nucleotides are TGTGCCAGTAGTTCTAGCGGGGTGCCCACAGATACGCAGTATTTT. Its translation: CASSSSGVPTDTQYF.

The gene calls are TRBV3-1 (or the pseudogene TRBV3-2) and TRBJ2-1, with 12 nucleotides matching TRBD2. V dropped 0 bases and J dropped 12; count of bases not matched to a gene: 12. Germline V gene sequence: CDR1 LGHDT, CDR2 YNNKEL (reference sequence). This CDR3 contains 17 residues. The CDR3 DNA reads TGTGCCAGCAGCCAAGATGGCCTAGCGGGGGGGCCTGGCGTGCAGTTCTTC. It specifies CASSQDGLAGGPGVQFF.

V is TRBV11-1 and J is TRBJ1-1; D not certain. V dropped 1 base and J dropped 5 bases, with 5 bases sitting between them. The CDR3 contains 12 residues. Germline V gene data show CDR1 as SGHAT and CDR2 as FQDESV (reference sequence). The CDR3 DNA sequence: TGTGCCAGCAGCTTAGGGAGAACTGAAGCTTTCTTT. Protein sequence: CASSLGRTEAFF.

This rearrangement joins TRBV10-3 to TRBJ2-3; 14 bases line up with TRBD2. Germline V gives CDR1 ENHRY, CDR2 SYGVKD. Germline trimming cut 2 bases from V and 0 bases from J; bases unmatched to any gene: 7. CDR3 size: 19 residues. DNA of the CDR3: TGTGCCATCAGTGAGCCCGGACTAGCGGGGGGCTCTAGCACAGATACGCAGTATTTT. Encoded protein: CAISEPGLAGGSSTDTQYF.

This clone was found once. The V call is TRBV9, the J call TRBJ2-3, with D possibly being TRBD2 (6 bases). This CDR3 is built from 16 residues. Germline CDR1 SGDLS, CDR2 YYNGEE. Trimming stripped 5 bases from V and 0 bases from J, with 16 bases between. The CDR3 DNA sequence: TGTGCCAGCAGTCCCGGGGGTGCGGGTAGCACAGATACGCAGTATTTT. Translation: CASSPGGAGSTDTQYF.

The chain has TRBV2 and TRBJ2-1; 9 nucleotides line up with TRBD1. J was trimmed by 2 bases and V by 6 bases; bases with no gene match: 5. Germline CDR1 reads SNHLY; CDR2 reads FYNNEI. This CDR3 region has 15 residues. The CDR3 bases are TGTGCCAGCAGCCGGGACAGGGAAACCTACAATGAGCAGTTCTTC. Translated, it gives CASSRDRETYNEQFF.

The genes are TRBV5-4 and TRBJ1-6; D might be TRBD1 (6 bases). The CDR3 is 18 amino acids. V lost 4 bases, J lost 1 base, and 18 bases lay in between. The germline gives CDR1 SGHNT, CDR2 YYREEE (reference sequence). The CDR3 nucleotides are TGTGCCAGCAGCCAAAAAACTACAGGGAATTCCTATAATTCACCCCTCCACTTT. This encodes CASSQKTTGNSYNSPLHF.